This TCR beta chain was documented in a study of regulatory T cells in long-lasting Graves disease. Relying on iRepertoire HTBI primers and Arm-PCR of CDR3 regions, the team built TCR beta libraries. TCRdb reprocessed the multiplex PCR reads via MiXCR and lists one record per CDR3 protein. The table has about 470,000 distinct CDR3 sequences, less than 25% seen once. This CDR3 has 15 amino acids. With 1 base removed from V and 3 bases from J, the gap between germline ends came to 13 bases. Germline V gives CDR1 SGHTA, CDR2 FQGNSA. Documented time point: persistent/refractory GD, antithyroid drugs over 5 years with positive TRAb. Construction of the TCR library relied on RNA isolated from PBMCs.

This clonotype originated in a female donor with Graves disease. The sample was peripheral blood mononuclear cells (PBMCs), taken when the disease was refractory, from a patient treated with antithyroid drugs. The rearrangement links TRBV7-2 to TRBJ2-7; no firm D call. As DNA, the CDR3 is TGTGCCAGCAGCTTAGAGCCTGGGCTGGGCTACGAGCAGTACTTC. Its protein is CASSLEPGLGYEQYF.